The source of this TCR beta chain is a study of cytomegalovirus exposure and HLA in healthy donors. In the study overall: Among several hundred genotyped donors, about 85% fell in the Caucasian-associated ancestry cluster.

Trimming removed 5 bases at V and 0 bases at J, with 11 bases between. CDR3 length: 15 amino acids. Germline CDR1 reads SSHAT; CDR2 reads FNYEAQ (reference sequence). In regard to this clone: Its cognate antigen is unknown.

Vbeta (60) and Jbeta (13) primers were used in the PCR. The assay was immunoSEQ multiplex PCR, and TCRdb's table has in-frame clones only and misses some. Among fewer than 250,000 clones listed, approximately 80% were seen once. Findings and caveats of the study: In vitro experiments confirmed that a few CMV-associated chains were specific for CMV antigens. Sequencing probably produced one cluster of sequence variants that were highly shared.

Specimen: PBMCs. The receptor was derived from a girl aged 2-10 years in good health and CMV-seronegative. The chain links TRBV7-7 to TRBJ2-1; D possibly corresponds to TRBD2 (5 bases). CDR3 loop: CASSPAGHSYNEQFF. DNA of the CDR3: TGTGCCAGCAGCCCCGCGGGCCACTCCTACAATGAGCAGTTCTTC.